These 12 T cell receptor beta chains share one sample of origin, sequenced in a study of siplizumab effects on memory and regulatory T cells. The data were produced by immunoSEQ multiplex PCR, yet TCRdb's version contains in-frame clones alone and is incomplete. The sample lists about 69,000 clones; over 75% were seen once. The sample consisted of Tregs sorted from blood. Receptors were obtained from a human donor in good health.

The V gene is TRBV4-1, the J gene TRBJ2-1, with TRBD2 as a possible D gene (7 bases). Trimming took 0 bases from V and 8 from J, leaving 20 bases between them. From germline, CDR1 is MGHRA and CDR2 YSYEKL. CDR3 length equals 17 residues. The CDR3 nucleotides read TGCGCCAGCAGCCAAGATTCGACGTGGGGGGGCCAATATGAGCAGTTCTTC. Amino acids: CASSQDSTWGGQYEQFF.

CDR3 in amino acids: CASRVPGPKAGELFF. The CDR3 coding sequence is TGCGCCAGCAGGGTGCCGGGACCTAAAGCCGGGGAGCTGTTTTTT. The chain uses TRBV5-1 and TRBJ2-2; D possibly uses TRBD1 or TRBD2 (5 bases each). Trimming cost V 5 bases and J 6 bases, with 17 bases left between them. The germline gives CDR1 SGHRS, CDR2 YFSETQ. The CDR3 length is 15 residues.

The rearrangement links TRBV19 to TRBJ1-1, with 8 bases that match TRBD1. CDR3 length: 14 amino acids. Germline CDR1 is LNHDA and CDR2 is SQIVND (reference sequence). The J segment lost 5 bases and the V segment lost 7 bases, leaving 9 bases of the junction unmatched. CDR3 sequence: CASIPQGARTEAFF. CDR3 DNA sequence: TGTGCCAGTATCCCTCAGGGGGCAAGGACTGAAGCTTTCTTT.

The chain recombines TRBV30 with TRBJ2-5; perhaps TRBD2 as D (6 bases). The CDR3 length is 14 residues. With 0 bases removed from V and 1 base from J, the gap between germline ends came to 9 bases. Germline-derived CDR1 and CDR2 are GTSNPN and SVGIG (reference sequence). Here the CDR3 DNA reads TGTGCCTGGAGTGTGGGGGGATCCCAAGAGACCCAGTACTTC. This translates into CAWSVGGSQETQYF. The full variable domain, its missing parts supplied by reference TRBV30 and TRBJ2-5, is SQTIHQWPATLVQPVGSPLSLECTVEGTSNPNLYWYRQAAGRGLQLLFYSVGIGQISSEVPQNLSASRPQDRQFILSSKKLLLSDSGFYLCAWSVGGSQETQYFGPGTRLLVL.

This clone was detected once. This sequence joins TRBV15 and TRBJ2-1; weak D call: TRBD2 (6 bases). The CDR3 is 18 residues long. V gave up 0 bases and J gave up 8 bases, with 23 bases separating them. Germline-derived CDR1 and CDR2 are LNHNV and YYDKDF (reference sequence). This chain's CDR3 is CATSRDPKVNLRDYEQFF. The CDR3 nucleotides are TGTGCCACCAGCAGAGATCCTAAGGTTAATCTGCGGGACTATGAGCAGTTCTTC. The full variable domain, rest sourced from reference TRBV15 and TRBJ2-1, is DAMVIQNPRYQVTQFGKPVTLSCSQTLNHNVMYWYQQKSSQAPKLLFHYYDKDFNNEADTPDNFQSRRPNTSFCFLDIRSPGLGDTAMYLCATSRDPKVNLRDYEQFFGPGTRLTVL.

In DNA form, the CDR3 reads TGTGCCAGCAGGCGGTGGGGGATCACGGGCACTGAAGCTTTCTTT. It encodes CASRRWGITGTEAFF. The genes are TRBV5-6 and TRBJ1-1; D perhaps matches TRBD1 (5 bases). Germline lookup yields CDR1 SGHDT and CDR2 YYEEEE. V gave up 5 bases and J gave up 4 bases, with 18 bases separating them. The CDR3 has 15 amino acids.

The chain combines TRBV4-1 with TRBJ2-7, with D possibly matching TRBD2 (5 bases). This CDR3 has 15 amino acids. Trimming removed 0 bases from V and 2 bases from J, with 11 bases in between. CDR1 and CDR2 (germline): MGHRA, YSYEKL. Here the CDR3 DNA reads TGCGCCAGCAGCCAAGACCCCGGACTTCCCTACGAGCAGTACTTC. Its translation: CASSQDPGLPYEQYF.

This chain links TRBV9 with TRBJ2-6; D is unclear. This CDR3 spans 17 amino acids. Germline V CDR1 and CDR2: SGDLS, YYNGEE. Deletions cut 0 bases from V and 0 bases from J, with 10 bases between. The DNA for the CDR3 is TGTGCCAGCAGCGTAGGTCTCAGCTTCTCTGGGGCCAACGTCCTGACTTTC. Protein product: CASSVGLSFSGANVLTF.

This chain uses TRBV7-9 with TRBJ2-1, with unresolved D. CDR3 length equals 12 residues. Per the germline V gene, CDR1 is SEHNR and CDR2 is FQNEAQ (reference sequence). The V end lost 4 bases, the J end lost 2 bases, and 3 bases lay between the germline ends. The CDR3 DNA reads TGTGCCAGCAGCTCCCCCTACAATGAGCAGTTCTTC. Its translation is CASSSPYNEQFF.

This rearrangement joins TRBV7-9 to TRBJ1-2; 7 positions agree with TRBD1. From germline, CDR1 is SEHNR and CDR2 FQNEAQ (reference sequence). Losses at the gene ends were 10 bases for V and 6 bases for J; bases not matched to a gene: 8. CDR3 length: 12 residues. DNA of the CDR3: TGTGCCATCGCCAGGGGGAAGAATGGCTACACCTTC. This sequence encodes CAIARGKNGYTF.

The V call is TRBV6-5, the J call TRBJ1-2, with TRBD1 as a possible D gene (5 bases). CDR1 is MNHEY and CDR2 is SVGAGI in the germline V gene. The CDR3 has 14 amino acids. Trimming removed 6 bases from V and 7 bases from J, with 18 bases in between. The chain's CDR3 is CASRPRGSNRGYTF. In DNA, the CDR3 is TGTGCCAGCAGGCCCCGGGGGAGTAACCGTGGCTACACCTTC.

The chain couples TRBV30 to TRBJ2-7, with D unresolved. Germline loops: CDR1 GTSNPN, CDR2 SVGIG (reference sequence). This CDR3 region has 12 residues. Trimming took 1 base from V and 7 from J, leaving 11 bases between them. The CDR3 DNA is TGTGCCTGGAGTGGGGCCCACGAGGAGCAGTACTTC. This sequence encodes CAWSGAHEEQYF.